The 17 T cell receptor beta chains reported below all come from one sample, sequenced in a study of blood T cell repertoires in COVID-19. TCRdb's copy holds only in-frame clones and misses some; the assay was immunoSEQ multiplex PCR. Among roughly 49,000 clones listed, more than 80% were seen once. Sequencing was done on a sample of peripheral blood. These receptors were obtained from a man aged 55 to 70 with COVID-19, enrolled during active disease.

This chain joins TRBV5-4 and TRBJ2-2; 11 bases fit TRBD2. Germline lookup yields CDR1 SGHNT and CDR2 YYREEE (reference sequence). The CDR3 totals 17 residues. V lost 3 bases to trimming and J lost 0 bases; unmatched junction nucleotides: 4. CDR3 bases: TGTGCCAGCAGCTATACTAGCGGGGGCCCGAACACCGGGGAGCTGTTTTTT. This gives the protein CASSYTSGGPNTGELFF.

The chain combines TRBV27 with TRBJ2-3, with no clear D. CDR3 length: 14 residues. Germline CDR1 is MNHEY and CDR2 is SMNVEV (reference sequence). Trimming cost V 2 bases and J 2 bases, with 8 bases left between them. The CDR3 sequence is CASSLISFTDTQYF. The DNA for the CDR3 is TGTGCCAGCAGTTTAATCAGTTTCACAGATACGCAGTATTTT.

This clone has only one observation. The genes are TRBV2 and TRBJ2-3, with TRBD2 matching over 14 bases. In germline, CDR1 is SNHLY, CDR2 FYNNEI. V lost 1 base and J lost 1; bases outside the gene matches: 4. The CDR3 covers 18 residues. CDR3 region: CASSEGLAGGWGTDTQYF. CDR3 coding DNA: TGTGCCAGCAGTGAAGGACTAGCGGGAGGGTGGGGCACAGATACGCAGTATTTT.

This chain connects TRBV7-3 to TRBJ2-5; D is possibly TRBD1 (5 bases). The ends were cut back, 5 bases at V and 5 bases at J, with 15 bases in the middle. The CDR3 is made up of 14 amino acids. Germline CDR1 SGHTA, CDR2 FQGTGA. The CDR3 bases are TGTGCCAGCAGCGCCGGGTCGAAGGGGGAGACCCAGTACTTC. Translation gives CASSAGSKGETQYF.

This chain links TRBV2 with TRBJ2-5; 7 nucleotides align to TRBD2. The CDR3 is 15 residues long. The germline V gene has CDR1 SNHLY and CDR2 FYNNEI. With V trimmed by 6 bases and J by 2 bases, 9 bases remained unmatched. CDR3 sequence reads: CASSSMSGVQETQYF. The CDR3 nucleotides read TGTGCCAGCAGCTCGATGAGCGGGGTTCAAGAGACCCAGTACTTC.

The rearrangement joins TRBV5-1 to TRBJ1-3; 11 bases align to TRBD1. Per germline, CDR1 SGHRS and CDR2 YFSETQ. The CDR3 contains 17 residues. The V gene end was trimmed by 4 bases and the J gene end by 3 bases; junction bases not matched to a gene: 9. The CDR3 sequence is CASSPGTGGFGGNTIYF. Here the CDR3 DNA reads TGCGCCAGCAGCCCCGGGACAGGGGGTTTCGGTGGAAACACCATATATTTT. The whole variable domain, remainder taken from reference TRBV5-1 and TRBJ1-3, is KAGVTQTPRYLIKTRGQQVTLSCSPISGHRSVSWYQQTPGQGLQFLFEYFSETQRNKGNFPGRFSGRQFSNSRSEMNVSTLELGDSALYLCASSPGTGGFGGNTIYFGEGSWLTVV.

The table lists this clone with a count of one. The chain employs TRBV6-2 or TRBV6-3 and TRBJ2-7, with a weak D call TRBD1 (6 bases). The CDR3 length is 18 residues. The V gene's germline CDR1 is MNHEY and CDR2 SVGEGT. Deletions cut 4 bases from V and 3 bases from J, with 25 bases between. The DNA of the CDR3 is TGTGCCAGCAGTTCAGGTTTGGGTCGTGGGGGCCTTGACTACGAGCAGTACTTC. Encoded protein: CASSSGLGRGGLDYEQYF.

This chain uses TRBV30 with TRBJ2-7, with D possibly matching TRBD2 (5 bases). The CDR3 runs to 14 residues. In germline, CDR1 is GTSNPN, CDR2 SVGIG (reference sequence). V was clipped by 0 bases and J by 5 bases, with 14 bases between them. This chain's CDR3 is CAWSVNGLNHEQYF. CDR3 DNA: TGTGCCTGGAGTGTAAACGGACTCAACCACGAGCAGTACTTC. The whole variable domain, remainder taken from reference TRBV30 and TRBJ2-7, is SQTIHQWPATLVQPVGSPLSLECTVEGTSNPNLYWYRQAAGRGLQLLFYSVGIGQISSEVPQNLSASRPQDRQFILSSKKLLLSDSGFYLCAWSVNGLNHEQYFGPGTRLTVT.

The V and J genes are TRBV28 and TRBJ1-1; D perhaps matches TRBD1 (6 bases). CDR3 size: 17 residues. Germline assignment: CDR1 MDHEN and CDR2 SYDVKM. The V end was cut by 1 base, the J end by 4 bases, with 19 bases between. CDR3 region: CASSLSGYRVVVTEAFF. CDR3 coding DNA: TGTGCCAGCAGTTTATCAGGGTACAGGGTCGTGGTCACTGAAGCTTTCTTT.

The V call is TRBV11-2, the J call TRBJ2-1; D might be TRBD2 (6 bases). V gave up 8 bases and J gave up 9 bases, with 17 bases separating them. The CDR3 spans 13 residues. Per the germline V gene, CDR1 is SGHAT and CDR2 is FQNNGV. The CDR3 region is CASARDSLSEQFF. Here the CDR3 DNA reads TGTGCCAGCGCCCGGGACTCCCTGTCTGAGCAGTTCTTC.

The chain uses TRBV11-1 and TRBJ2-1; D is perhaps TRBD2 (7 bases). Trimming removed 5 bases from V and 9 bases from J, with 17 bases in between. Per germline, CDR1 SGHAT and CDR2 FQDESV (reference sequence). CDR3 length equals 14 residues. CDR3 coding DNA: TGTGCCAGCAGCCGGAGGGCGGGGGCGATTGAGCAGTTCTTC. This encodes CASSRRAGAIEQFF.

V and J are TRBV6-1 and TRBJ2-7; 8 bases align to TRBD1. The CDR3 totals 15 residues. Germline loops: CDR1 MNHNS, CDR2 SASEGT. Trimming at V came to 4 bases and at J to 1 base, leaving 6 bases not matched to a gene. Written as DNA, the CDR3 is TGTGCCAGCAGTGGAGACAGGGGTCTTTCCTACGAGCAGTACTTC. Amino acids: CASSGDRGLSYEQYF.

The chain carries TRBV9 and TRBJ2-1, with TRBD2 matching over 13 bases. Germline loops: CDR1 SGDLS, CDR2 YYNGEE. The V and J ends lost 0 bases and 5 bases, in that order; junction bases with no gene match: 5. The length of the CDR3 is 17 residues. The CDR3 loop reads CASSVVGLAGFNNEQFF. CDR3 sequence (DNA): TGTGCCAGCAGCGTAGTGGGACTAGCGGGGTTCAACAATGAGCAGTTCTTC.

The chain uses TRBV28 and TRBJ2-2; D gene ambiguous. The CDR3 is 14 amino acids. V lost 6 bases and J lost 0, with 8 bases in between. Germline V lookup: CDR1 MDHEN, CDR2 SYDVKM. The chain's CDR3 is CASRGFANTGELFF. The DNA for the CDR3 is TGTGCCAGCAGGGGCTTCGCGAACACCGGGGAGCTGTTTTTT.

The chain recombines TRBV19 with TRBJ2-7; D unresolved. The V end lost 3 bases, the J end lost 5 bases, and 11 bases lay between the germline ends. The germline V gene has CDR1 LNHDA and CDR2 SQIVND (reference sequence). This CDR3 contains 13 residues. The CDR3 loop is CASSIGRRNEQYF. The CDR3 DNA sequence: TGTGCCAGTAGTATCGGCAGGCGCAACGAGCAGTACTTC.

V usage is TRBV11-1 and J usage is TRBJ2-1; 13 bases match TRBD2. The V gene's germline CDR1 is SGHAT and CDR2 FQDESV (reference sequence). V lost 1 base to trimming and J lost 7 bases; unmatched junction nucleotides: 1. The CDR3 extends over 15 amino acids. CDR3 loop: CASSLGTSGSNEQFF. The CDR3 DNA is TGTGCCAGCAGCTTAGGGACTAGCGGGAGTAATGAGCAGTTCTTC.

V and J are TRBV4-1 and TRBJ2-2; TRBD2 might be the D (5 bases). The CDR3 extends over 16 amino acids. V gave up 0 bases and J gave up 5 bases, with 13 bases separating them. Germline V gene data show CDR1 as MGHRA and CDR2 as YSYEKL. The chain's CDR3 is CASSQDPGSRTGELFF. The DNA for the CDR3 is TGCGCCAGCAGCCAAGACCCGGGAAGTCGAACCGGGGAGCTGTTTTTT.